These 16 T cell receptor beta chains share one sample of origin, sequenced in a study of blood T cell repertoires in COVID-19. The data were produced by immunoSEQ multiplex PCR, yet TCRdb's version contains in-frame clones alone and is incomplete. The sample contains hundreds of thousands of clones, more than 85% of which appear only once. The sample consisted of PBMCs or T cells enriched from blood (not recorded which). The receptors here all came from a woman aged 25-40 years who had recovered from COVID-19.

The V gene is TRBV2, the J gene TRBJ1-4, with 7 positions matching TRBD1. V trimming: 8 bases; J trimming: 6 bases; junction bases outside the gene matches: 12. There are 15 residues in the CDR3. Germline CDR1 SNHLY, CDR2 FYNNEI. The CDR3 is CASGPYRGPDEKLFF. CDR3 coding DNA: TGTGCCAGCGGCCCCTACAGGGGACCCGATGAAAAACTGTTTTTT.

This chain connects TRBV3-1 (or the pseudogene TRBV3-2) to TRBJ1-1; 7 bases agree with TRBD1. The CDR3 totals 14 residues. J lost 6 bases, V lost 2 bases, and 6 bases had no gene match. The V gene's germline CDR1 is LGHDT and CDR2 YNNKEL (reference sequence). In DNA form, the CDR3 reads TGTGCCAGCAGCCAAACAGGGGATTACGCTGAAGCTTTCTTT. As protein: CASSQTGDYAEAFF.

This clone has just a few counts. This chain joins TRBV5-8 and TRBJ1-4; D is ambiguous. The CDR3 runs 15 residues. Germline V gene sequence: CDR1 SGHTS, CDR2 YDEGEE. The V end lost 0 bases, the J end lost 2 bases, and 8 bases lay between the germline ends. CDR3 in amino acids: CASSLVRSTNEKLFF. The CDR3 DNA follows: TGTGCCAGCAGCTTGGTCAGGTCGACTAATGAAAAACTGTTTTTT.

The rearrangement uses TRBV30 and TRBJ1-1; D unresolved. CDR1 is GTSNPN and CDR2 is SVGIG in the germline V gene (reference sequence). The CDR3 length is 12 residues. Trimming cost V 2 bases and J 0 bases, with 4 bases left between them. CDR3 coding DNA: TGTGCCTGGAGTTATATGAACACTGAAGCTTTCTTT. Protein sequence: CAWSYMNTEAFF.

This chain uses TRBV19 with TRBJ1-5, with D possibly matching TRBD1 (5 bases). Germline V gene sequence: CDR1 LNHDA, CDR2 SQIVND (reference sequence). This CDR3 comprises 14 residues. Between the trimmed V and J ends, which lost 3 bases and 4 bases, there was a span of 10 bases. CDR3 bases: TGTGCCAGTAGTATCAGGGATCGAAATCAGCCCCAGCATTTT. Translation gives CASSIRDRNQPQHF.

This clone appeared a few times. The CDR3 here is CASSPGLAGAYYEQYF. The CDR3 DNA follows: TGTGCCAGCAGTCCGGGACTAGCGGGAGCCTACTACGAGCAGTACTTC. The rearrangement links TRBV2 to TRBJ2-7, with TRBD2 matching over 14 bases. V shed 5 bases and J 3 bases; nucleotides not matched to a gene: 6. The CDR3 length is 16 residues. Germline CDR1 SNHLY, CDR2 FYNNEI. Filled out from reference TRBV2 and TRBJ2-7, the complete variable domain reads EPEVTQTPSHQVTQMGQEVILRCVPISNHLYFYWYRQILGQKVEFLVSFYNNEISEKSEIFDDQFSVERPDGSNFTLKIRSTKLEDSAMYFCASSPGLAGAYYEQYFGPGTRLTVT.

This chain links TRBV7-4 with TRBJ2-1; 8 nucleotides align to TRBD2. Germline loops: CDR1 SGHVT, CDR2 SQSDAQ. The CDR3 extends over 19 amino acids. Trimming at V came to 3 bases and at J to 0 bases, leaving 13 bases not matched to a gene. The CDR3 DNA reads as TGTGCCAGCAGCTTTACGAAGAGCGGGGGCCCGAGCTCCTACAATGAGCAGTTCTTC. This encodes CASSFTKSGGPSSYNEQFF.

This sequence joins TRBV28 and TRBJ1-6; 10 bases align to TRBD1. CDR1 and CDR2 from the germline V gene are MDHEN and SYDVKM. CDR3 size: 20 residues. Trimming at V came to 7 bases and at J to 5 bases, leaving 20 bases not matched to a gene. As DNA, the CDR3 is TGTGCCAGCACCCCATTGGTCATCGGGACAGGGGATACTGATAATTCACCCCTCCACTTT. The encoded protein is CASTPLVIGTGDTDNSPLHF.

The chain carries TRBV4-2 and TRBJ1-5; no reliable D call. The CDR3 is 12 residues long. Germline V gene data show CDR1 as LGHNA and CDR2 as YNFKEQ. Trimming shortened V by 2 bases and J by 4 bases, and 3 bases separated the two germline ends. The CDR3 reads CASSQPNQPQHF. CDR3 nucleotide sequence: TGTGCCAGCAGCCAACCAAATCAGCCCCAGCATTTT.

This clone was detected only a few times. The chain links TRBV7-2 to TRBJ2-5, with 8 bases aligning to TRBD2. With 1 base clipped from V and 3 bases from J, the junction kept 7 bases outside the gene matches. The CDR3 runs 16 residues. CDR1 SGHTA and CDR2 FQGNSA come from the germline V gene. The CDR3 DNA sequence: TGTGCCAGCAGCTTAGGGGAGGGCGGGAGGAAAGAGACCCAGTACTTC. Translating it yields CASSLGEGGRKETQYF. The whole variable domain, filled in from reference TRBV7-2 and TRBJ2-5, reads GAGVSQSPSNKVTEKGKDVELRCDPISGHTALYWYRQSLGQGLEFLIYFQGNSAPDKSGLPSDRFSAERTGGSVSTLTIQRTQQEDSAVYLCASSLGEGGRKETQYFGPGTRLLVL.

The chain links TRBV6-5 to TRBJ1-5; D is unresolved. Germline CDR1 reads MNHEY; CDR2 reads SVGAGI. This CDR3 comprises 15 residues. Deletions cut 2 bases from V and 6 bases from J, with 14 bases between. Here the CDR3 DNA reads TGTGCCAGCAGTTACGGCCCCCACAGAAGTCAGCCCCAGCATTTT. Its translation: CASSYGPHRSQPQHF.

This clone was seen just once. V gene TRBV28 combines with J gene TRBJ2-2; TRBD2 might be the D (7 bases). Germline assignment: CDR1 MDHEN and CDR2 SYDVKM. V was clipped by 5 bases and J by 5 bases, with 18 bases between them. The CDR3 runs 16 residues. The CDR3 DNA follows: TGTGCCAGCAGTCCCCAGAAGGGGGAGGGGACCGGGGAGCTGTTTTTT. It translates to CASSPQKGEGTGELFF.

V gene TRBV3-1 (or the pseudogene TRBV3-2) combines with J gene TRBJ2-7, with 11 bases that match TRBD2. Germline V gives CDR1 LGHDT, CDR2 YNNKEL (reference sequence). This CDR3 has 16 amino acids. V lost 1 base to trimming and J lost 4 bases; unmatched junction nucleotides: 6. This CDR3 is CASSQGLLAGVYEQYF. As DNA, the CDR3 is TGTGCCAGCAGCCAAGGTTTACTAGCGGGAGTTTACGAGCAGTACTTC.

The genes are TRBV10-2 and TRBJ1-2; D call uncertain. V was cut by 3 bases and J by 8 bases, with 22 bases left in between. The CDR3 covers 16 residues. The germline CDR1 and CDR2 sequences are WSHSY and SAAADI. The CDR3 nucleotides read TGCGCCAGCAGTGATCGGGAAGCGGCCGGTATGGGCGGCTACACCTTC. It yields the protein CASSDREAAGMGGYTF.

This rearrangement joins TRBV12-3 or TRBV12-4 to TRBJ1-2; D uncertain. The V end was cut by 3 bases, the J end by 11 bases, with 13 bases between. The CDR3 is made up of 12 amino acids. DNA of the CDR3: TGTGCCAGCAGTTTTAACACCGGGGATTACACCTTC. Amino acids: CASSFNTGDYTF.

The chain recombines TRBV28 with TRBJ2-7, with 9 bases matching TRBD1. The CDR3 loop spans 13 amino acids. CDR1 is MDHEN and CDR2 is SYDVKM in the germline V gene. Losses at the gene ends were 8 bases for V and 7 bases for J; bases not matched to a gene: 9. The chain's CDR3 is CASYGTGPVEQYF. DNA of the CDR3: TGTGCCAGCTACGGGACAGGGCCGGTGGAGCAGTACTTC.